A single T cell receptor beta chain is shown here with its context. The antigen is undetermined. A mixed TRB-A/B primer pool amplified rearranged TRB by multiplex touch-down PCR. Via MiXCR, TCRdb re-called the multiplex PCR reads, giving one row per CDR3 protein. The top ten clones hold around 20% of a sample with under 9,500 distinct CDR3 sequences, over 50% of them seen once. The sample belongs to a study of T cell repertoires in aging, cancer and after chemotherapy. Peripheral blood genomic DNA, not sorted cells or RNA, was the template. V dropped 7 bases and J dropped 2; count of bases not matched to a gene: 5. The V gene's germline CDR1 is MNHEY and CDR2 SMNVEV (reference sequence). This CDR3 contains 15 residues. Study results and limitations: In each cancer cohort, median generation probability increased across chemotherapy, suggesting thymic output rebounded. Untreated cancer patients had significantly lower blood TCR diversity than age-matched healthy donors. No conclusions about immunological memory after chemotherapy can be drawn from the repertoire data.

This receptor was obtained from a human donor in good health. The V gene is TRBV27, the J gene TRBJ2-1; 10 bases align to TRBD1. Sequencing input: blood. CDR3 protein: CASITGQGAYNEQFF. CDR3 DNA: TGTGCCAGCATCACCGGACAGGGGGCCTACAATGAGCAGTTCTTC.